This section outlines one T cell receptor (beta chain) sequence together with its context. The specificity of this receptor is unknown. Base quality data are lacking; no much larger clone is found one base away. The sample belongs to a study of blood T cell repertoires in COVID-19 (TCRdb year 2020). Study-level background: The collaborator samples originated in the United States, Italy and Spain and spanned the acute and convalescent phases of COVID-19. The material from the prospective study consisted of cDNA or gDNA derived from T cells, B-cell-depleted T cells, or PBMCs. Where HLA class I and class II types were available, the types were taken from metadata supplied by the sample provider, not from assay-based typing. Nearly every sample came with metadata listing a de-identified subject ID, COVID-19 status, age in years and sex. Subjects who had been exposed to COVID-19, were actively infected with it, or had recovered from it provided the deeply sampled blood TCRbeta repertoires that made up the dataset. Samples came from the ongoing ImmuneRACE study (first 160 participants) plus 1,254 subjects from 6 global collaborators. The repertoires were released in a freely available public database intended as a resource for research on the immune response to SARS-CoV-2.

The germline V gene (reference sequence) gives CDR1 as SGHKS and CDR2 as YYEKEE. There are 11 amino acids in the CDR3, from cysteine to phenylalanine inclusive. The kept DNA is CDR3 alone, 33 bases in frame from the first base. V loses 6 bases, J loses 10 bases, and the germline ends lie 11 bases apart. TCRbeta CDR3 regions were amplified from genomic DNA using the immunoSEQ Assay, a bias-controlled multiplex PCR. Under the source paper's analysis protocol: The number of nucleated cells in each sample was estimated by amplification of reference gene primers within the assay. Sequence reads were collapsed and filtered to measure the absolute abundance of every unique TCRbeta CDR3 rearrangement. For each sample, productive Simpson clonality was calculated by taking the square root of Simpson's diversity index across productive rearrangements. The table comes from immuneACCESS by way of TCRdb, which keeps in-frame sequences with V and J called. Part of the clones is missing from these tables; in studies checked, under half for an unresolved V gene and the rest for unknown reasons. V, J and clone size were drawn from that table, and D and trimming were deduced from the DNA. The sample profile shows roughly 400,000 clones; 90% of them were found once. Of the sample, about 0.6% falls within the top ten clones.

Participants in the prospective study were enrolled through a virtual design, were aged roughly 18 to 90 years, and lived in fewer than 30 United States geographic areas. In the prospective study, cohorts were assigned on the basis of participant-reported clinical history obtained from a screening survey and a study questionnaire. Recovered participants in ImmuneRACE Cohort 3 were defined as having two consecutive negative NP/OP PCR tests, clearance from a healthcare professional, or resolution of symptoms. Each participant in the prospective study had whole blood, serum and a nasopharyngeal or oropharyngeal swab collected by mobile phlebotomists. Over a roughly 2-month period, participants in the prospective study had the option of providing additional blood draws and questionnaires. Prospective study blood samples were shipped either frozen or at room temperature before DNA extraction. Points the paper makes about the study in general: How much clinical and demographic metadata was included differed by source and by participant, and the metadata was provided uncurated.

Recombination connected TRBV5-5 to TRBJ2-1; possibly the D gene is TRBD1, per 5 matching bases. The origin of this receptor is a man in his late teens or twenties who had recovered from COVID-19. Sequenced input: PBMCs or T cells enriched from blood (not recorded which). The CDR3 region has the sequence CASNRQGEQFF. The nucleotide sequence reads TGTGCCAGCAACCGGCAGGGAGAGCAGTTCTTC.